The next 17 T cell receptor beta chains were all read from a single sample in a study of radiotherapy plus CTLA-4 blockade in lung cancer. Profiled with immunoSEQ multiplex PCR; TCRdb holds only in-frame clones, not every one. Among some 23,000 clones listed, over 70% were seen once. The specimen comprised peripheral blood, sampled from a patient treated with radiotherapy plus ipilimumab. All receptors come from a human donor with non-small cell lung cancer who had stable disease on radiotherapy plus ipilimumab.

The chain is built from TRBV6-1 and TRBJ1-2; D call uncertain. V gave up 6 bases and J gave up 8 bases, with 13 bases separating them. Germline V gene data show CDR1 as MNHNS and CDR2 as SASEGT. This CDR3 spans 12 amino acids. The CDR3 loop is CASSTDVGGYTF. The CDR3 nucleotides are TGTGCCAGCAGCACGGACGTGGGAGGCTACACCTTC.

This clone was seen only a few times. This chain links TRBV18 with TRBJ2-5; a weak D match, TRBD2 (6 bases). The V end lost 3 bases, the J end lost 2 bases, and 10 bases lay between the germline ends. Germline lookup yields CDR1 KGHSH and CDR2 LQKENI. The CDR3 is 14 amino acids. The DNA for the CDR3 is TGTGCCAGCTCACCCAGCGGGCTTCAAGAGACCCAGTACTTC. The encoded protein is CASSPSGLQETQYF.

This chain connects TRBV28 to TRBJ2-7, with D maybe TRBD2 (6 bases). Trimming cost V 1 base and J 2 bases, with 9 bases left between them. In germline, CDR1 is MDHEN, CDR2 SYDVKM. The CDR3 loop spans 14 amino acids. The CDR3 protein is CASSLYWGAYEQYF. The CDR3 DNA sequence: TGTGCCAGCAGTTTATATTGGGGGGCCTACGAGCAGTACTTC.

This clone was seen a few times. Other DNA sequences in this specimen translate into the identical CDR3. The rearrangement uses TRBV2 and TRBJ1-2; maybe TRBD1 (6 bases). V shed 3 bases and J shed 7 bases, with 9 bases lying between them. The CDR3 is made up of 12 amino acids. Germline V CDR1 and CDR2: SNHLY, FYNNEI. Here the CDR3 DNA reads TGTGCCAGCAGTGAGGGGGCGGGTGGCTACACCTTC. Protein: CASSEGAGGYTF.

The chain has TRBV29-1 and TRBJ1-4; maybe TRBD1 (6 bases). CDR1 SQVTM and CDR2 ANQGSEA come from the germline V gene. V shed 7 bases and J shed 6 bases, with 15 bases lying between them. The CDR3 spans 13 residues. CDR3 nucleotides: TGCAGCGCCCGGACAGCCGCGGATGAAAAACTGTTTTTT. It specifies CSARTAADEKLFF.

Only a few counts were recorded for this clone. The chain is built from TRBV4-1 and TRBJ2-3; 10 bases fit TRBD2. CDR1 and CDR2 from the germline V gene are MGHRA and YSYEKL. J lost 6 bases, V lost 3 bases, and 12 bases had no gene match. The CDR3 sequence is 17 residues long. For the CDR3, the DNA is TGCGCCAGCAGCCACCCACCCGCTAGCGGGAGTAGGGATACGCAGTATTTT. Its translation: CASSHPPASGSRDTQYF.

This chain links TRBV5-4 with TRBJ1-2, with 8 bases that match TRBD1. Looked up from germline, CDR1 is SGHNT and CDR2 is YYREEE (reference sequence). With V trimmed by 4 bases and J by 4 bases, 15 bases remained unmatched. This CDR3 is 17 amino acids long. In DNA, the CDR3 is TGTGCCAGCAGCAAACAGGGGGAAGGAGAGGTTAGCTATGGCTACACCTTC. It codes for CASSKQGEGEVSYGYTF.

V gene TRBV7-2 combines with J gene TRBJ2-1; 13 bases are shared with TRBD2. Germline V gene sequence: CDR1 SGHTA, CDR2 FQGNSA. The CDR3 extends over 15 amino acids. Trimming at V came to 5 bases and at J to 6 bases, leaving 4 bases not matched to a gene. The CDR3 nucleotides are TGTGCCAGCAGCCCCACTAGCGGGAGGGTCAATGAGCAGTTCTTC. Amino acid sequence: CASSPTSGRVNEQFF.

The chain links TRBV6-1 to TRBJ2-1; 8 bases line up with TRBD2. Germline trimming cut 4 bases from V and 9 bases from J; bases unmatched to any gene: 11. This CDR3 has 15 residues. Looked up from germline, CDR1 is MNHNS and CDR2 is SASEGT. The CDR3 protein is CASSVSGALPGEQFF. In DNA form, the CDR3 reads TGTGCCAGCAGTGTTAGCGGGGCCCTACCCGGTGAGCAGTTCTTC.

V and J are TRBV6-1 and TRBJ2-5, with D perhaps TRBD2 (5 bases). Germline CDR1 and CDR2: MNHNS and SASEGT. Between the trimmed V and J ends, which lost 3 bases and 5 bases, there was a span of 19 bases. The CDR3 has 16 residues. CDR3 region: CASSDHGGRPGETQYF. For the CDR3, the DNA is TGTGCCAGCAGTGATCATGGTGGCAGGCCGGGGGAGACCCAGTACTTC.

The V and J genes are TRBV7-2 and TRBJ2-5; a weak D match, TRBD2 (6 bases). The CDR3 totals 14 residues. The germline CDR1 and CDR2 sequences are SGHTA and FQGNSA. V was shortened by 5 bases and J by 5 bases, with 15 bases between the two germline ends. As DNA, the CDR3 is TGTGCCAGCAGCCCACCCCCGGGACTGGAGACCCAGTACTTC. It codes for CASSPPPGLETQYF.

The CDR3 DNA is TGTGCCAGCAGTTATGGGGATGGGGGGGGTACCTACGAGCAGTACTTC. It codes for CASSYGDGGGTYEQYF. The chain is built from TRBV6-6 and TRBJ2-7, with TRBD2 identical over 7 bases. The CDR3 length is 16 residues. Per the germline V gene, CDR1 is MNHNY and CDR2 is SVGAGI (reference sequence). Unmatched junction bases numbered 10, after V lost 3 bases and J lost 2 bases.

The chain uses TRBV27 and TRBJ1-2; possibly TRBD1 for D (6 bases). The germline gives CDR1 MNHEY, CDR2 SMNVEV (reference sequence). V was clipped by 6 bases and J by 1 base, with 12 bases between them. The CDR3 loop spans 14 amino acids. CDR3 coding DNA: TGTGCCAGCAGGTGGGGGGCGTATAACTATGGCTACACCTTC. This encodes CASRWGAYNYGYTF.

The chain is built from TRBV15 and TRBJ1-1; D is unresolved. The germline V and J ends were trimmed by 0 bases and 4 bases, with 6 bases remaining between them. The CDR3 is 13 amino acids. From germline, CDR1 is LNHNV and CDR2 YYDKDF (reference sequence). The CDR3 is CATSREWVTEAFF. The CDR3, as DNA: TGTGCCACCAGCAGAGAATGGGTCACTGAAGCTTTCTTT.

This clone occurred once. The V gene is TRBV5-4, the J gene TRBJ2-3; D not resolved. Germline loops: CDR1 SGHNT, CDR2 YYREEE (reference sequence). V lost 3 bases and J 0 bases, leaving 5 bases between the germline ends. This CDR3 comprises 13 residues. CDR3 residues: CASSSPSTDTQYF. CDR3 coding DNA: TGTGCCAGCAGCTCCCCTAGCACAGATACGCAGTATTTT.

The chain couples TRBV14 to TRBJ1-2; 7 nucleotides agree with TRBD1. The CDR3 spans 12 residues. J gave up 9 bases and V 4 bases, and 5 bases lay outside the gene matches. Germline V gene sequence: CDR1 SGHDN, CDR2 FVKESK. Written as DNA, the CDR3 is TGTGCCAGCAGCCTGCCACAGGGGAGCTACACCTTC. It yields the protein CASSLPQGSYTF. Complete variable domain (other parts from reference TRBV14 and TRBJ1-2): EAGVTQFPSHSVIEKGQTVTLRCDPISGHDNLYWYRRVMGKEIKFLLHFVKESKQDESGMPNNRFLAERTGGTYSTLKVQPAELEDSGVYFCASSLPQGSYTFGSGTRLTVV.

The chain uses TRBV4-1 and TRBJ2-1; no definite D call. The V and J ends lost 5 bases and 5 bases respectively, with 16 bases between them. The CDR3 loop spans 15 amino acids. The germline V gene encodes CDR1 MGHRA and CDR2 YSYEKL. CDR3 DNA sequence: TGCGCCAGCAGCGCCCAATCCTACAGAAACAATGAGCAGTTCTTC. Translating gives CASSAQSYRNNEQFF.